Included here is one TCR beta chain sequence, with context. The data stem from a study of blood T cell repertoires in COVID-19. Study details: Researchers got acute and convalescent COVID-19 samples from the United States, Italy and Spain.

Germline CDR1 reads SGHNT; CDR2 reads YENEEA. Losses at the gene ends were 5 bases for V and 4 bases for J; bases not matched to a gene: 7. The CDR3 consists of 15 residues. Profiled with immunoSEQ multiplex PCR; TCRdb holds only in-frame clones, not every one. This sample carries about 110,000 clones, 80% to 90% of them seen once, and the ten largest clones take over 4%. The chain employs TRBV11-3 and TRBJ2-1, with 8 positions matching TRBD2. The specimen was peripheral blood. The TCR comes from a woman aged 45-60 years with acute or convalescent COVID-19. In DNA form, the CDR3 reads TGTGCCAGCAGCCCGCGAGGGACTAGTTACAATGAGCAGTTCTTC. Translation gives CASSPRGTSYNEQFF.